The next 30 T cell receptor beta chains were all read from a single sample in a study of blood T cells in healthy people across ages. A second 7 to 11 cycle PCR used barcoded and J-beta primers. TCRdb reprocessed the 5' RACE reads with MiXCR, giving one entry per CDR3 protein. The repertoire holds about 780,000 distinct CDR3 sequences, with 62% as singletons. The sequenced sample was blood. Every receptor here comes from a young man in good health.

The rearrangement joins TRBV11-2 to TRBJ2-1, with 9 nucleotides matching TRBD2. CDR3 length equals 16 residues. V trimming: 3 bases; J trimming: 5 bases; junction bases outside the gene matches: 8. CDR1 is SGHAT, CDR2 FQNNGV, per germline. In DNA, the CDR3 is TGTGCCAGCAGCTTCGTGGGCGGGGGGGTCCACAATGAGCAGTTCTTC. It is translated as CASSFVGGGVHNEQFF. Supplemented by reference TRBV11-2 and TRBJ2-1, the full variable domain reads EAGVAQSPRYKIIEKRQSVAFWCNPISGHATLYWYQQILGQGPKLLIQFQNNGVVDDSQLPKDRFSAERLKGVDSTLKIQPAKLEDSAVYLCASSFVGGGVHNEQFFGPGTRLTVL.

V gene TRBV20-1 combines with J gene TRBJ1-6; a possible D gene is TRBD1 (6 bases). V was cut by 5 bases and J by 7 bases, with 18 bases left in between. The CDR3 consists of 15 residues. Germline CDR1 is DFQATT and CDR2 is SNEGSKA (reference sequence). The CDR3 sequence is CSAATSGTTNSPLHF. In nucleotides, the CDR3 is TGCAGTGCTGCTACATCCGGGACAACCAATTCACCCCTCCACTTT.

V and J are TRBV7-9 and TRBJ2-3; D might be TRBD1 or TRBD2, each matching 5 bases. CDR3 length: 13 residues. Germline-derived CDR1 and CDR2 are SEHNR and FQNEAQ (reference sequence). Trimming left V 3 bases short and J 2 bases short, with 6 bases between. The CDR3 nucleotides are TGTGCCAGCAGCTTTGGGACCACAGATACGCAGTATTTT. This codes for CASSFGTTDTQYF.

Notes on this clonotype: It may be a read error: a sequence one base away is much more abundant. V gene TRBV10-3 combines with J gene TRBJ2-7, with D possibly matching TRBD1 (5 bases). Germline V lookup: CDR1 ENHRY, CDR2 SYGVKD. CDR3 length: 13 residues. The CDR3 DNA is TGTACCATCAATGCACAGGTCTCCTACGAGCAGTACTTC. Translated: CTINAQVSYEQYF.

V usage is TRBV21-1 and J usage is TRBJ1-5; the table's D gene call, TRBD1, was not cross checked with the DNA. TRBV21-1 represents a pseudogene. The length of the CDR3 is 19 residues. CDR3 in amino acids: CASSASPGTGGKSGQPQHF. The CDR3 nucleotides read TGTGCCAGCAGCGCGAGCCCCGGGACAGGGGGCAAGTCGGGTCAGCCCCAGCATTTT.

The chain combines TRBV18 with TRBJ1-2, with D uncertain. Germline-derived CDR1 and CDR2 are KGHSH and LQKENI. V lost 1 base and J lost 0, with 15 bases in between. The CDR3 consists of 17 residues. For the CDR3, the DNA is TGTGCCAGCTCACCACGGTCGGCAGGCGATACTAACTATGGCTACACCTTC. This codes for CASSPRSAGDTNYGYTF.

The V call is TRBV29-1, the J call TRBJ2-3; D assignment may be TRBD1 or TRBD2 (5 bases each). Trimming took 8 bases from V and 3 from J, leaving 21 bases between them. This CDR3 region has 15 residues. Germline V lookup: CDR1 SQVTM, CDR2 ANQGSEA. The CDR3 reads CSTLRDGGITDTQYF. The DNA for the CDR3 is TGCAGCACTCTCCGGGACGGTGGTATAACAGATACGCAGTATTTT.

This clonotype was detected a few times. This chain links TRBV9 with TRBJ2-7; tentatively, D is TRBD2 (6 bases). The V end lost 0 bases, the J end lost 4 bases, and 11 bases lay between the germline ends. The germline V gene has CDR1 SGDLS and CDR2 YYNGEE. CDR3 length: 14 residues. The chain's CDR3 is CASSVASSGYEQYF. The CDR3 DNA sequence: TGTGCCAGCAGCGTAGCGAGTAGCGGTTACGAGCAGTACTTC.

This clonotype occurred a few times. CDR3 residues: CASTGTNSYEQYF. The CDR3 bases are TGTGCCAGCACCGGGACAAACTCCTACGAGCAGTACTTC. The V call is TRBV6-6, the J call TRBJ2-7, with D possibly TRBD1 on 6 matching bases. V lost 7 bases, J lost 0 bases, and 10 bases lay in between. The CDR3 is 13 amino acids. Germline loops: CDR1 MNHNY, CDR2 SVGAGI (reference sequence).

This chain joins TRBV6-5 and TRBJ2-7, with D tentatively TRBD1 (6 bases). The V gene lost 8 bases and the J gene lost 0 bases, with 17 bases spanning the gap. Per the germline V gene, CDR1 is MNHEY and CDR2 is SVGAGI. The CDR3 is made up of 15 amino acids. CDR3 amino acids: CASAVSRGFSYEQYF. DNA of the CDR3: TGTGCCAGCGCAGTTAGCAGGGGTTTCTCCTACGAGCAGTACTTC.

The chain uses TRBV29-1 and TRBJ1-2; 7 positions agree with TRBD1. V gave up 7 bases and J gave up 6 bases; unmatched junction bases: 5. Germline CDR1 and CDR2: SQVTM and ANQGSEA. There are 11 residues in the CDR3. This CDR3 reads CSAPTGNGYTF. DNA of the CDR3: TGCAGCGCCCCGACAGGGAATGGCTACACCTTC.

The chain recombines TRBV29-1 with TRBJ2-7, with TRBD2 matching over 12 bases. Looked up from germline, CDR1 is SQVTM and CDR2 is ANQGSEA. The CDR3 runs 14 residues. Trimming took 7 bases from V and 7 from J; bases not matched to a gene: 11. Here the CDR3 DNA reads TGCAGCGCTCGGACTAGCGGGGACTCGGGGGAGCAGTACTTC. Protein: CSARTSGDSGEQYF.

This clonotype was counted a single time. V is TRBV21-1 and J is TRBJ2-4; the table's D call, TRBD1, has no DNA check behind it. TRBV21-1 is given as a pseudogene. CDR3 length equals 19 residues. DNA for the CDR3: TGTGCCAGCAGGAAAAGAGGGAATGCAGAGCTGTCAGCCAAAAACATTCAGTACTTC. Its translation is CASRKRGNAELSAKNIQYF.

This clonotype was picked up one time. This chain links TRBV20-1 with TRBJ2-5; no clear D. CDR1 and CDR2 from the germline V gene are DFQATT and SNEGSKA (reference sequence). There are 14 residues in the CDR3. V was cut by 2 bases and J by 3 bases, with 13 bases left in between. The chain's CDR3 is CSARRSGLKETQYF. In nucleotides, the CDR3 is TGCAGTGCTAGAAGGTCGGGCTTGAAAGAGACCCAGTACTTC.

This chain connects TRBV27 to TRBJ2-4; no reliable D call. The better agreement between TRBJ2-7 and the DNA end casts doubt on the J call. The CDR3 sequence is 16 residues long. Looked up from germline, CDR1 is MNHEY and CDR2 is SMNVEV (reference sequence). The CDR3 loop reads CASSLTTSASVFEQYF. CDR3 in DNA: TGTGCCAGCAGTTTAACGACATCGGCATCGGTTTTCGAGCAGTACTTC.

The rearrangement uses TRBV9 and TRBJ1-2; D remains ambiguous. V lost 4 bases and J lost 2, with 12 bases in between. The CDR3 consists of 14 residues. Germline V CDR1 and CDR2: SGDLS, YYNGEE. The CDR3 loop is CASSPQLGNYGYTF. The CDR3 nucleotides read TGTGCCAGCAGCCCCCAGTTAGGAAACTATGGCTACACCTTC.

The chain employs TRBV7-2 and TRBJ1-1, with D unresolved. Germline CDR1 SGHTA, CDR2 FQGNSA. This CDR3 is built from 15 residues. The V and J ends lost 1 base and 0 bases respectively, with 9 bases between them. For the CDR3, the DNA is TGTGCCAGCAGCTTAGGCTCGGGGTTGAACACTGAAGCTTTCTTT. It encodes CASSLGSGLNTEAFF.

This clonotype was recorded a few times. The chain recombines TRBV7-2 with TRBJ2-5, with D hard to call. V was cut by 5 bases and J by 11 bases, with 18 bases left in between. This CDR3 contains 13 residues. CDR1 is SGHTA and CDR2 is FQGNSA in the germline V gene. The chain's CDR3 is CASSLETQALQYF. The CDR3 DNA is TGTGCCAGCAGCCTGGAGACCCAAGCGCTGCAGTACTTC.

This clonotype appeared a single time. The V gene is TRBV4-2, the J gene TRBJ2-1, with D tentatively TRBD2 (5 bases). The CDR3 is made up of 21 amino acids. Germline values: CDR1 LGHNA, CDR2 YNFKEQ. V dropped 0 bases and J dropped 8 bases, with 32 bases sitting between them. In DNA, the CDR3 is TGTGCCAGCAGCCAAGAAGGGCCCCTCTTTCGGAGGCCTACCGGTGAGGATGAGCAGTTCTTC. Residues: CASSQEGPLFRRPTGEDEQFF.

Only one count was recorded for this clonotype. This rearrangement joins TRBV29-1 to TRBJ2-7; unclear D gene. The CDR3 consists of 13 residues. V was shortened by 4 bases and J by 2 bases, with 12 bases between the two germline ends. Germline CDR1 is SQVTM and CDR2 is ANQGSEA. This chain's CDR3 is CSVAGPDTYEQYF. Written as DNA, the CDR3 is TGCAGCGTTGCTGGGCCGGATACCTACGAGCAGTACTTC.

This rearrangement joins TRBV10-3 to TRBJ1-2; TRBD1 agrees at 8 bases. The CDR3 covers 14 residues. J lost 2 bases, V lost 6 bases, and 5 bases had no gene match. CDR1 is ENHRY, CDR2 SYGVKD, per germline. The CDR3 reads CAIRRTGSNYGYTF. CDR3 in DNA: TGTGCCATCAGACGGACAGGGTCGAACTATGGCTACACCTTC.

This clonotype was detected only once. The chain employs TRBV12-5 and TRBJ1-2; D remains ambiguous. CDR3 size: 14 residues. The V end lost 4 bases, the J end lost 8 bases, and 17 bases lay between the germline ends. Germline V gives CDR1 LGHNT, CDR2 FRNRAP. The DNA for the CDR3 is TGTGCTAGTGGTTCCGATTACGGAAATAACGGCTACACCTTC. Its translation is CASGSDYGNNGYTF.

The chain uses TRBV20-1 and TRBJ2-1, with unresolved D. Germline assignment: CDR1 DFQATT and CDR2 SNEGSKA (reference sequence). V dropped 3 bases and J dropped 0 bases, with 6 bases sitting between them. The CDR3 has 13 amino acids. DNA of the CDR3: TGCAGTGCTAGTCGGCTCTCCTACAATGAGCAGTTCTTC. This codes for CSASRLSYNEQFF.

The V and J genes are TRBV9 and TRBJ2-3; perhaps TRBD1 as D (7 bases). The CDR3 has 15 residues. Trimming cost V 2 bases and J 5 bases, with 15 bases left between them. Germline lookup yields CDR1 SGDLS and CDR2 YYNGEE. CDR3 nucleotides: TGTGCCAGCAGCGTCCAGGGGGGCAGTTTAGATACGCAGTATTTT. Translating gives CASSVQGGSLDTQYF.

The gene calls are TRBV5-6 and TRBJ2-4; D is undetermined. Germline assignment: CDR1 SGHDT and CDR2 YYEEEE. The ends were cut back, 2 bases at V and 7 bases at J, with 16 bases in the middle. The length of the CDR3 is 15 residues. For the CDR3, the DNA is TGTGCCAGCAGCTTCTCTAGGGCCACTATGAACATTCAGTACTTC. Protein sequence: CASSFSRATMNIQYF.

V and J are TRBV4-3 and TRBJ2-3, with D maybe TRBD1 (5 bases). Germline V CDR1 and CDR2: LGHNA, YSLEER. V lost 2 bases, J lost 5 bases, and 14 bases lay in between. The CDR3 has 15 amino acids. CDR3 residues: CASSQQPRVGDTQYF. The CDR3 DNA reads as TGCGCCAGCAGCCAACAACCCAGGGTAGGAGATACGCAGTATTTT.

This clonotype was counted a few times. Sequence at one end of the junction differs from germline and may be a read error. The chain is built from TRBV5-1 and TRBJ2-7; D unclear. Germline V lookup: CDR1 SGHRS, CDR2 YFSETQ. This CDR3 spans 13 amino acids. DNA for the CDR3: TGTGCCAGCAGCTTAGCTGCCTCCTACGAGCAGTACTTC. Translated: CASSLAASYEQYF.

Regarding this clonotype: A junction boundary mismatches the germline segment, possibly from a read error. The CDR3 loop reads CASSQGRQGSPYTSPLHF. CDR3 in DNA: TGTGCCAGCAGCCAAGGTAGACAGGGGTCCCCCTATACTTCACCCCTCCACTTT. The chain employs TRBV4-2 and TRBJ1-6; 8 positions agree with TRBD1. Germline V gene lookup returns CDR1 LGHNA and CDR2 YNFKEQ. This CDR3 spans 18 amino acids.

The chain is built from TRBV6-5 and TRBJ2-5; the D is unclear. CDR1 is MNHEY, CDR2 SVGAGI, per germline. Deletions cut 3 bases from V and 0 bases from J, with 11 bases between. The CDR3 has 15 residues. CDR3 in DNA: TGTGCCAGCAGTTATTCCGGACCAAACCAAGAGACCCAGTACTTC. Encoded protein: CASSYSGPNQETQYF.

V gene TRBV7-8 combines with J gene TRBJ2-7; 8 positions agree with TRBD2. The length of the CDR3 is 15 residues. Germline CDR1 is SGHVS and CDR2 is FQNEAQ. V shed 6 bases, J shed 5 bases, and the junction held 12 bases outside the gene matches. The CDR3 loop is CASRLLGGGHDEQYF. DNA of the CDR3: TGTGCCAGCAGGTTATTAGGCGGGGGGCACGACGAGCAGTACTTC.